The 31 T cell receptor beta chains below were found in one sample sequenced in a study of response to subunit inactivated influenza vaccine. TCRdb itself ran the RT-PCR reads through MiXCR, one entry per CDR3 protein. Of around 580,000 distinct CDR3 sequences listed, about 11% are singletons. The sequencing used PBMCs from blood, collected on the day of vaccination. These receptors came from a man aged 50-60 years who received an inactivated influenza vaccine.

This clonotype was observed a few times. This rearrangement joins TRBV20-1 to TRBJ2-5; 8 bases are shared with TRBD1. CDR3 length: 14 amino acids. Germline V gives CDR1 DFQATT, CDR2 SNEGSKA (reference sequence). J lost 4 bases, V lost 1 base, and 5 bases had no gene match. CDR3 sequence: CSARVSGGGETQYF. DNA of the CDR3: TGCAGTGCTAGAGTATCAGGGGGCGGAGAGACCCAGTACTTC.

The V call is TRBV10-3, the J call TRBJ2-3; D perhaps matches TRBD2 (5 bases). The CDR3 is 14 amino acids. CDR1 and CDR2 (germline): ENHRY, SYGVKD. V shed 4 bases and J shed 0 bases, with 8 bases lying between them. In DNA, the CDR3 is TGTGCCATCAGTGTCGCGGGCAGCACAGATACGCAGTATTTT. Its translation: CAISVAGSTDTQYF.

This clonotype was counted ten times or more. This rearrangement joins TRBV4-1 to TRBJ2-7, with TRBD2 matching 10 bases. This CDR3 is built from 15 residues. The V gene end was trimmed by 2 bases and the J gene end by 3 bases; junction bases not matched to a gene: 4. Germline CDR1 MGHRA, CDR2 YSYEKL. The CDR3 region is CASSQSLAGDYEQYF. DNA of the CDR3: TGCGCCAGCAGCCAATCGCTAGCGGGGGACTACGAGCAGTACTTC.

This clonotype has only a few counts. The chain links TRBV9 to TRBJ2-5, with 7 bases identical to TRBD1. This CDR3 has 15 residues. Germline CDR1 SGDLS, CDR2 YYNGEE. The junction had 9 bases not matched to a gene; V was cut back by 4 bases and J by 3 bases. The CDR3 loop reads CASSMAQGWKETQYF. In nucleotides, the CDR3 is TGTGCCAGCAGCATGGCACAGGGGTGGAAAGAGACCCAGTACTTC.

This clonotype was picked up many times. The V gene is TRBV20-1, the J gene TRBJ2-1, with no clear D. This CDR3 has 14 amino acids. V lost 1 base and J 7 bases, leaving 14 bases between the germline ends. In germline, CDR1 is DFQATT, CDR2 SNEGSKA (reference sequence). CDR3 amino acids: CSARATATWNEQFF. The CDR3 DNA sequence: TGCAGTGCTAGAGCCACAGCGACCTGGAATGAGCAGTTCTTC.

This clonotype was detected ten times or more. CDR3 DNA sequence: TGCGCCAGCAGCCCGGAGGGGACTAGCGGGGGGATTAATGAGCAGTTCTTC. It is translated as CASSPEGTSGGINEQFF. The V call is TRBV4-1, the J call TRBJ2-1, with 15 nucleotides matching TRBD2. Germline trimming cut 4 bases from V and 7 bases from J; bases unmatched to any gene: 8. The germline V gene has CDR1 MGHRA and CDR2 YSYEKL. The CDR3 spans 17 residues.

In this sample, this clonotype turned up a few times. V and J are TRBV7-9 and TRBJ2-2, with TRBD1 matching 7 bases. V gave up 7 bases and J gave up 3 bases; unmatched junction bases: 11. The CDR3 is made up of 16 amino acids. The germline V gene encodes CDR1 SEHNR and CDR2 FQNEAQ (reference sequence). CDR3 nucleotides: TGTGCCAGCATCCCGCGCTGGCAGGGGGACACCGGGGAGCTGTTTTTT. This encodes CASIPRWQGDTGELFF.

The gene calls are TRBV18 and TRBJ1-3; D remains ambiguous. The CDR3 length is 12 residues. The V gene's germline CDR1 is KGHSH and CDR2 LQKENI. Trimming left V 2 bases short and J 3 bases short, with 2 bases between. CDR3 sequence reads: CASSPDGNTIYF. The CDR3 bases are TGTGCCAGCTCACCAGATGGAAACACCATATATTTT.

The V gene is TRBV15, the J gene TRBJ2-1; 8 bases are shared with TRBD2. The V segment lost 4 bases and the J segment 7 bases; nucleotides outside the gene matches: 6. The CDR3 is 14 residues long. Looked up from germline, CDR1 is LNHNV and CDR2 is YYDKDF (reference sequence). CDR3 bases: TGTGCCACCAGCATACAGGCTAGCGGGAATGAGCAGTTCTTC. Its protein product is CATSIQASGNEQFF.

The chain recombines TRBV29-1 with TRBJ2-7; TRBD1 might be the D (6 bases). Germline V gives CDR1 SQVTM, CDR2 ANQGSEA. V was clipped by 0 bases and J by 2 bases, with 14 bases between them. The length of the CDR3 is 15 residues. This CDR3 reads CSVEDGTGWTYEQYF. CDR3 bases: TGCAGCGTTGAAGACGGAACAGGGTGGACCTACGAGCAGTACTTC.

At least ten counts were recorded for this clonotype. The rearrangement links TRBV27 to TRBJ1-5, with D possibly being TRBD1 (5 bases). Per germline, CDR1 MNHEY and CDR2 SMNVEV (reference sequence). The length of the CDR3 is 17 residues. Trimming took 0 bases from V and 1 from J, leaving 13 bases between them. CDR3 region: CASSLSGGTVSNQPQHF. DNA for the CDR3: TGTGCCAGCAGTTTATCGGGGGGGACGGTCAGCAATCAGCCCCAGCATTTT.

This rearrangement joins TRBV5-1 to TRBJ2-2, with D perhaps TRBD1 (5 bases). V lost 4 bases, J lost 7 bases, and 11 bases lay in between. CDR3 length equals 13 residues. Germline CDR1 SGHRS, CDR2 YFSETQ. The CDR3 region is CASSGGAGGELFF. The CDR3, as DNA: TGCGCCAGCAGCGGTGGGGCTGGCGGGGAGCTGTTTTTT.

This chain connects TRBV7-9 to TRBJ1-1; D is possibly TRBD1 (6 bases). The CDR3 spans 16 residues. Trimming left V 1 base short and J 1 base short, with 13 bases between. Germline CDR1 SEHNR, CDR2 FQNEAQ (reference sequence). The CDR3 nucleotides read TGTGCCAGCAGCTTAGAGGGGGGACGGAGGAACACTGAAGCTTTCTTT. Its translation: CASSLEGGRRNTEAFF. Full variable domain (outside the CDR3, taken from reference TRBV7-9 and TRBJ1-1): DTGVSQNPRHKITKRGQNVTFRCDPISEHNRLYWYRQTLGQGPEFLTYFQNEAQLEKSRLLSDRFSAERPKGSFSTLEIQRTEQGDSAMYLCASSLEGGRRNTEAFFGQGTRLTVV.

The chain joins TRBV29-1 to TRBJ2-6; no clear D. Trimming pared 7 bases from V and 5 bases from J, leaving 9 bases between. CDR3 length: 12 amino acids. Germline CDR1 is SQVTM and CDR2 is ANQGSEA. The CDR3 DNA reads TGCAGCGCCCATTTTAGGGCCAACGTCCTGACTTTC. Amino acid sequence: CSAHFRANVLTF.

V gene TRBV29-1 combines with J gene TRBJ2-7, with 11 bases matching TRBD2. The trim removed 6 bases at V and 4 bases at J, leaving 14 bases unmatched. Germline CDR1 reads SQVTM; CDR2 reads ANQGSEA. The CDR3 extends over 16 amino acids. CDR3 in amino acids: CSVQLTTSGSKYEQYF. In DNA form, the CDR3 reads TGCAGCGTACAACTTACCACTAGCGGGAGTAAATACGAGCAGTACTTC.

This clonotype was seen a handful of times. The chain carries TRBV6-2 or TRBV6-3 and TRBJ2-1; D gene unclear. The V end lost 0 bases, the J end lost 4 bases, and 7 bases lay between the germline ends. This CDR3 comprises 14 residues. In germline, CDR1 is MNHEY, CDR2 SVGEGT. The CDR3 loop reads CASSYSRLYNEQFF. CDR3 DNA: TGTGCCAGCAGTTACTCGAGGCTTTACAATGAGCAGTTCTTC.

This clonotype was detected many times. The CDR3 DNA reads TGTGCCAGCAGCCCGCAGGGCGCTAGCACAGATACGCAGTATTTT. Amino acids: CASSPQGASTDTQYF. V usage is TRBV9 and J usage is TRBJ2-3, with a tentative D call TRBD1 (5 bases). The germline V and J ends were trimmed by 4 bases and 0 bases, with 12 bases remaining between them. The CDR3 has 15 residues. Germline assignment: CDR1 SGDLS and CDR2 YYNGEE.

This chain links TRBV7-8 with TRBJ2-7; TRBD2 is a possible D gene (6 bases). This CDR3 has 15 residues. V was clipped by 5 bases and J by 2 bases, with 16 bases between them. Germline CDR1 reads SGHVS; CDR2 reads FQNEAQ. CDR3 loop: CASSPETGTAYEQYF. The CDR3 nucleotides are TGTGCCAGCAGCCCGGAAACCGGGACTGCCTACGAGCAGTACTTC.

Only a few counts were recorded for this clonotype. The chain is built from TRBV2 and TRBJ2-1, with TRBD1 matching 8 bases. This CDR3 is 13 amino acids long. Germline CDR1 and CDR2: SNHLY and FYNNEI. J was trimmed by 15 bases and V by 6 bases; bases with no gene match: 13. The CDR3 sequence is CASSLDRDGLRFF. Here the CDR3 DNA reads TGTGCCAGCAGCTTGGACAGGGATGGGCTAAGGTTCTTC.

The chain employs TRBV12-3 or TRBV12-4 and TRBJ1-1; D ambiguous. Between the trimmed V and J ends, which lost 3 bases and 11 bases, there was a span of 10 bases. The CDR3 has 11 amino acids. The CDR3 nucleotides are TGTGCCAGCAGTTTCTCCGGGGAGGCTTTCTTT. This codes for CASSFSGEAFF.

The chain employs TRBV12-3 or TRBV12-4 and TRBJ1-1, with 7 bases identical to TRBD1. J lost 6 bases, V lost 3 bases, and 4 bases had no gene match. The CDR3 extends over 13 amino acids. The CDR3 spells CASSFDRVSEAFF. For the CDR3, the DNA is TGTGCCAGCAGTTTTGACAGGGTCTCTGAAGCTTTCTTT.

The J gene is TRBJ2-1, the V gene TRBV7-2; TRBD2 might be the D (5 bases). V was shortened by 1 base and J by 8 bases, with 12 bases between the two germline ends. The V gene's germline CDR1 is SGHTA and CDR2 FQGNSA. This CDR3 is 14 amino acids long. In DNA, the CDR3 is TGTGCCAGCAGCTTAGTTGCCTCGAGGGATGAGCAGTTCTTC. Translating it yields CASSLVASRDEQFF.

In its sample, this clonotype was seen a few times. V is TRBV11-2 and J is TRBJ2-1, with D maybe TRBD2 (5 bases). Germline V gene data show CDR1 as SGHAT and CDR2 as FQNNGV. The CDR3 is 15 amino acids. Deletions cut 5 bases from V and 1 base from J, with 12 bases between. The CDR3 loop reads CASSPLSGSYNEQFF. The CDR3 bases are TGTGCCAGCAGCCCCCTGAGCGGATCCTACAATGAGCAGTTCTTC.

The V call is TRBV20-1, the J call TRBJ2-2; 9 positions agree with TRBD2. J was trimmed by 3 bases and V by 6 bases; bases with no gene match: 11. This CDR3 is 16 amino acids long. Looked up from germline, CDR1 is DFQATT and CDR2 is SNEGSKA (reference sequence). The CDR3 region has the DNA TGCAGTGCGGAGATAGCGGGAGCCAGCGACACCGGGGAGCTGTTTTTT. The encoded protein is CSAEIAGASDTGELFF.

This clonotype was detected a few times. The chain is built from TRBV2 and TRBJ2-7; 13 bases fit TRBD2. Germline-derived CDR1 and CDR2 are SNHLY and FYNNEI. The CDR3 runs 18 residues. The J segment lost 6 bases and the V segment lost 6 bases, leaving 17 bases of the junction unmatched. The CDR3 sequence: CASSRRSGTSGKGSEQYF. CDR3 bases: TGTGCCAGCAGCCGACGAAGCGGGACTAGCGGGAAGGGTTCCGAGCAGTACTTC.

This clonotype was counted ten times or more. The CDR3 loop reads CASSLGGLSYNEQFF. The CDR3 nucleotides are TGTGCCAGCAGTTTAGGGGGACTCTCCTACAATGAGCAGTTCTTC. The chain couples TRBV12-3 or TRBV12-4 to TRBJ2-1, with a weak D call TRBD2 (6 bases). V was pared by 1 base and J by 0 bases, with 7 bases between. The CDR3 extends over 15 amino acids.

A few counts support this clonotype. V and J are TRBV7-2 and TRBJ1-3; D call uncertain. The CDR3 is made up of 16 amino acids. V was cut by 1 base and J by 1 base, with 11 bases left in between. The germline V gene encodes CDR1 SGHTA and CDR2 FQGNSA. The CDR3 is CASSLVDPNSGNTIYF. In DNA form, the CDR3 reads TGTGCCAGCAGCTTAGTGGACCCAAATTCTGGAAACACCATATATTTT.

This clonotype showed up just a few times. The chain employs TRBV12-3 or TRBV12-4 and TRBJ2-1; D assignment may be TRBD1 or TRBD2 (6 bases each). Deletions cut 0 bases from V and 13 bases from J, with 13 bases between. CDR3 size: 13 residues. The CDR3 here is CASSLAGGSPQFF. The CDR3 DNA reads as TGTGCCAGCAGTTTAGCCGGGGGCTCACCTCAGTTCTTC.

This clonotype was observed many times. The CDR3 DNA reads as TGTGCCAGCAGCTCCCTGACAGGGGGGAACACTGAAGCTTTCTTT. Its translation is CASSSLTGGNTEAFF. This chain connects TRBV5-5 to TRBJ1-1; TRBD1 aligns across 9 bases. This CDR3 has 15 residues. Trimming took 3 bases from V and 1 from J; bases not matched to a gene: 4. Germline CDR1 SGHKS, CDR2 YYEKEE (reference sequence).

There are a few counts of this clonotype. The CDR3 loop reads CASSSGLAFGGDTQYF. The CDR3 DNA reads as TGTGCCAGCAGTTCCGGGCTAGCTTTCGGGGGAGATACGCAGTATTTT. This sequence joins TRBV6-2 or TRBV6-3 and TRBJ2-3; perhaps TRBD2 as D (6 bases). CDR3 length: 16 amino acids. The V gene lost 4 bases and the J gene lost 5 bases, with 19 bases spanning the gap. The germline CDR1 and CDR2 sequences are MNHEY and SVGEGT.

The rearrangement links TRBV9 to TRBJ2-7; 11 bases align to TRBD2. This CDR3 has 15 amino acids. V shed 2 bases and J 2 bases; nucleotides not matched to a gene: 3. From germline, CDR1 is SGDLS and CDR2 YYNGEE. CDR3 sequence: CASSVGTSGTYEQYF. The CDR3 region has the DNA TGTGCCAGCAGCGTCGGGACTAGCGGTACCTACGAGCAGTACTTC.